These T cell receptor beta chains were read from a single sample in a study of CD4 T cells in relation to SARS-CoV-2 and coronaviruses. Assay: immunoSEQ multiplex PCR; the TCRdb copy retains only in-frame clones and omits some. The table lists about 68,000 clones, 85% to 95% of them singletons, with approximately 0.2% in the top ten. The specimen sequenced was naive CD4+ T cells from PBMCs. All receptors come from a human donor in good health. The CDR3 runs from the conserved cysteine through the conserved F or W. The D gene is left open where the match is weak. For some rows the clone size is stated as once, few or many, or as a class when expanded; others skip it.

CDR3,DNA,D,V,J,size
CASSPRTDFNEKLFF,TGTGCCAGTAGTCCTCGGACAGATTTCAATGAAAAACTGTTTTTT,-,TRBV19,TRBJ1-4,-
CASSLVPNSPLHF,TGTGCCAGCAGCTTAGTTCCGAATTCACCCCTCCACTTT,-,TRBV7-9,TRBJ1-6,-
CATSRGRATGGGYTF,TGTGCCACCAGCAGAGGGAGGGCAACAGGGGGGGGCTACACCTTC,TRBD1,TRBV15,TRBJ1-2,-
CASSIATGPSTEAFF,TGTGCCAGTAGTATAGCGACAGGGCCCAGCACTGAAGCTTTCTTT,TRBD1,TRBV19,TRBJ1-1,-
CASSLVLATDTQYF,TGTGCCAGCAGCTTAGTTCTAGCGACAGATACGCAGTATTTT,-,TRBV7-2,TRBJ2-3,-
CASSMDRGRTEAFF,TGTGCCAGTAGTATGGACAGGGGGCGAACTGAAGCTTTCTTT,TRBD1,TRBV19,TRBJ1-1,-
CASSTTYNEQFF,TGCGCCAGCAGTACAACCTACAATGAGCAGTTCTTC,-,TRBV10-2,TRBJ2-1,once
CASSGFYEQYF,TGTGCCAGCAGTGGATTTTACGAGCAGTACTTC,-,TRBV25-1,TRBJ2-7,-
CASSLLGTTPPYNEQFF,TGTGCCAGCAGCCTGTTGGGGACCACCCCCCCCTACAATGAGCAGTTCTTC,-,TRBV7-9,TRBJ2-1,-
CASSYRNTDTQYF,TGTGCCAGCTCATACAGGAACACAGATACGCAGTATTTT,-,TRBV18,TRBJ2-3,-
CASSYGGPYEQYF,TGTGCCAGCAGTTATGGGGGGCCCTACGAGCAGTACTTC,-,TRBV12-3/TRBV12-4,TRBJ2-7,-
CASSLTVLDTQYF,TGTGCCAGCAGCTTAACGGTTCTGGATACGCAGTATTTT,-,TRBV7-3,TRBJ2-3,-
CASSPGSQGGELFF,TGTGCCAGCAGCCCAGGGTCGCAGGGCGGGGAGCTGTTTTTT,-,TRBV11-3,TRBJ2-2,few
CASSNLLLDFAMNTEAFF,TGTGCCAGCAGTAACCTCTTGTTGGACTTTGCTATGAACACTGAAGCTTTCTTT,-,TRBV6-2/TRBV6-3,TRBJ1-1,once
CAWGTGTYSGNTIYF,TGTGCCTGGGGGACAGGTACTTACTCTGGAAACACCATATATTTT,TRBD1,TRBV30,TRBJ1-3,once
CASTPEDYGYTF,TGTGCCAGCACCCCAGAAGACTATGGCTACACCTTC,-,TRBV2,TRBJ1-2,-
CASSRQLAGVQETQYF,TGTGCCAGCAGTCGGCAACTAGCGGGCGTTCAAGAGACCCAGTACTTC,TRBD2,TRBV6-2/TRBV6-3,TRBJ2-5,-
CASSLAREKLFF,TGTGCCAGCAGTCTAGCACGCGAAAAACTGTTTTTT,-,TRBV11-2,TRBJ1-4,-
CASSLNRGSLGYTF,TGCGCCAGCAGCTTAAACAGGGGTAGTCTTGGCTACACCTTC,TRBD1,TRBV5-1,TRBJ1-2,-
CASSLTLAGGNEQFF,TGTGCCAGCAGCTTAACGTTAGCGGGGGGCAATGAGCAGTTCTTC,TRBD2,TRBV7-3,TRBJ2-1,-
CAIRPSTGSWGYTF,TGTGCCATCAGGCCCTCGACAGGGTCTTGGGGCTACACCTTC,TRBD1,TRBV10-3,TRBJ1-2,once
CAISPSTGSLGYTF,TGTGCCATCAGCCCTAGTACAGGGTCTTTAGGCTACACCTTC,-,TRBV10-3,TRBJ1-2,-
CASSLRQLYNEQFF,TGCGCCAGCAGCTTGCGGCAGCTTTACAATGAGCAGTTCTTC,-,TRBV5-1,TRBJ2-1,-
CASSLARGGELFF,TGCGCCAGCAGCTTGGCCAGGGGCGGGGAGCTGTTTTTT,-,TRBV5-1,TRBJ2-2,-
CASSPRDTHTDTQYF,TGTGCCAGCTCGCCCCGGGACACCCACACAGATACGCAGTATTTT,-,TRBV18,TRBJ2-3,-
CASSYSGQYSHTGELFF,TGTGCCAGCAGTTACTCCGGACAGTACTCCCACACCGGGGAGCTGTTTTTT,-,TRBV6-2/TRBV6-3,TRBJ2-2,-
CAWSAVLLGNSPLHF,TGTGCCTGGAGTGCCGTTTTGTTGGGTAATTCACCCCTCCACTTT,-,TRBV30,TRBJ1-6,-
CASSLEGNTEAFF,TGCGCCAGCAGCTTGGAAGGGAACACTGAAGCTTTCTTT,-,TRBV5-1,TRBJ1-1,few
CASSLVQPIVETQYF,TGTGCCAGCAGCTTAGTACAGCCCATAGTGGAGACCCAGTACTTC,-,TRBV7-9,TRBJ2-5,-
CSASLPQGAYEQYF,TGCAGTGCTAGTCTCCCCCAGGGGGCCTACGAGCAGTACTTC,TRBD1,TRBV20-1,TRBJ2-7,-
CASSPLGGWTISPLHF,TGTGCCAGCAGCCCCCTGGGAGGGTGGACTATTTCACCCCTCCACTTT,-,TRBV3-1/TRBV3-2,TRBJ1-6,-
CASSSGRRTDTQYF,TGTGCCAGCTCTAGCGGGAGACGCACAGATACGCAGTATTTT,TRBD2,TRBV5-4,TRBJ2-3,once
CASRVGLYTDTQYF,TGCGCCAGCAGGGTGGGTCTTTACACAGATACGCAGTATTTT,-,TRBV5-1,TRBJ2-3,-
CASSLGGQGRETQYF,TGTGCTAGCAGCTTAGGGGGGCAGGGTAGAGAGACCCAGTACTTC,-,TRBV7-7,TRBJ2-5,-
CASSVEDPGSPYNSPLHF,TGTGCCAGCAGCGTAGAAGACCCGGGGAGCCCCTATAATTCACCCCTCCACTTT,-,TRBV9,TRBJ1-6,-
CASRKGGNYGYTF,TGTGCCAGTCGAAAAGGGGGCAACTATGGCTACACCTTC,TRBD1,TRBV19,TRBJ1-2,-
CASSFLTRGALSSGNTIYF,TGTGCCAGCAGTTTTTTGACTCGGGGGGCTCTGAGCTCTGGAAACACCATATATTTT,-,TRBV28,TRBJ1-3,-
CASGAAYRTGELFF,TGTGCCAGCGGGGCCGCCTACCGCACCGGGGAGCTGTTTTTT,-,TRBV2,TRBJ2-2,-
CASSPGQGQSSYEQYF,TGTGCCAGCAGCCCGGGACAGGGTCAGAGCTCCTACGAGCAGTACTTC,TRBD1,TRBV28,TRBJ2-7,-
CASSQDRDRQETQYF,TGCGCCAGCAGCCAAGACCGGGACAGACAAGAGACCCAGTACTTC,TRBD1,TRBV4-3,TRBJ2-5,-
CASSRQGYNEQFF,TGTGCCAGCAGTAGACAGGGTTACAATGAGCAGTTCTTC,TRBD1,TRBV7-3,TRBJ2-1,-
CASSLPGGNTGELFF,TGCGCCAGCAGCTTGCCAGGGGGTAACACCGGGGAGCTGTTTTTT,TRBD1,TRBV5-1,TRBJ2-2,-
CASSLAATGNIQYF,TGTGCCAGCAGCTTAGCAGCGACTGGGAACATTCAGTACTTC,-,TRBV7-9,TRBJ2-4,-
CSVGAYSTTDTQYF,TGCAGCGTTGGGGCCTACTCAACCACAGATACGCAGTATTTT,-,TRBV29-1,TRBJ2-3,-
CATLGTGQGCEQYF,TGTGCCACCCTAGGGACGGGACAGGGGTGCGAGCAGTACTTC,TRBD1,TRBV27,TRBJ2-7,-
CASSVSTLGQGGPNIQYF,TGCGCCAGCAGCGTCTCGACCCTAGGACAGGGAGGACCCAACATTCAGTACTTC,TRBD1,TRBV5-1,TRBJ2-4,-
CASSLGTGGETQYF,TGTGCCAGCAGCTTAGGGACAGGGGGTGAGACCCAGTACTTC,TRBD1,TRBV7-2,TRBJ2-5,once
CASSIGTSVSNEQFF,TGTGCCAGCAGCATAGGGACTAGCGTGAGCAATGAGCAGTTCTTC,TRBD2,TRBV9,TRBJ2-1,once
CASSGRDRYPYTGELFF,TGTGCCAGTAGTGGGAGGGACAGATACCCGTACACCGGGGAGCTGTTTTTT,-,TRBV19,TRBJ2-2,-
CASSQTQRGGQGYGYTF,TGTGCCAGCAGCCAAACACAAAGGGGCGGTCAGGGCTATGGCTACACCTTC,-,TRBV16,TRBJ1-2,-
CASRRTGRVYGYTF,TGTGCCAGTCGCCGCACCGGGAGGGTCTATGGCTACACCTTC,-,TRBV27,TRBJ1-2,-
CASSLTPTGTNEKLFF,TGTGCCAGCAGTTTAACCCCGACAGGAACTAATGAAAAACTGTTTTTT,-,TRBV27,TRBJ1-4,once
CASSARTSTDTQYF,TGTGCCAGCAGCGCCCGGACTAGCACAGATACGCAGTATTTT,-,TRBV9,TRBJ2-3,-